This T cell receptor beta chain was identified in a study of CD8 T cells in Susac syndrome. RNA, at roughly 0.45 to 1 ug, was reverse transcribed with random hexamers. TCRdb reprocessed the immunoSEQ multiplex PCR reads with MiXCR, giving one entry per CDR3 protein. This table holds roughly 150,000 distinct CDR3 sequences, just under 95% found once. The germline CDR1 and CDR2 sequences are DFQATT and SNEGSKA (reference sequence). This CDR3 is 14 amino acids long. With 0 bases removed from V and 8 bases from J, the gap between germline ends came to 14 bases. Sequences were obtained from CD8+ T cells from PBMCs. The chain uses TRBV20-1 and TRBJ2-4; D may correspond to TRBD1 or TRBD2 (5 bases each). This receptor was obtained from a human donor with Susac syndrome. This CDR3 reads CSAREGPEKDIQYF. The CDR3 bases are TGCAGTGCTAGAGAGGGACCCGAGAAGGACATTCAGTACTTC.